This T cell receptor beta chain was recovered during a study of cytomegalovirus exposure and HLA in healthy donors. V trimming: 1 base; J trimming: 0 bases; junction bases outside the gene matches: 6. Germline loops: CDR1 MGHRA, CDR2 YSYEKL. This CDR3 spans 16 amino acids. The PCR employed 60 Vbeta primers together with 13 Jbeta primers. The table came from immunoSEQ multiplex PCR; TCRdb's copy has only in-frame clones and leaves some out. The data show under 200,000 clones, approximately 80% seen once. The origin of this receptor is a woman between 18 and 29 years old in good health and CMV-seronegative. What was sequenced was PBMCs. The chain recombines TRBV4-1 with TRBJ2-7; TRBD2 matches 7 bases. CDR3 region: CASSQVISGNSYEQYF. The CDR3, as DNA: TGCGCCAGCAGCCAAGTGATAAGCGGGAACTCCTACGAGCAGTACTTC.